The T cell receptor (beta chain) described here comes from a study of beta chain features in type 1 diabetes (dated by TCRdb to 2016 to 2019). In the study overall: Mean age, gender distribution, total cell number and subset yield did not differ between patients and healthy donors. Across all samples, some 110,000,000 sorted cells were examined, and cell number per subset correlated strongly with RNA yield. The study compared the TCRB repertoires of sorted circulating CD4+ T cell subsets in recently diagnosed type 1 diabetes patients with those in matched healthy donors. Whereas all 28 donors provided naive and central memory subsets, regulatory and stem cell-like memory subsets were isolated from just 8 patients and roughly 8 healthy donors.

Note on this clone: The specificity of this receptor is unknown. Base qualities are missing; no much larger clone stands one base away. The sample contains more than one DNA sequence encoding this CDR3.

What the study reported, not specific to this receptor: At VDJ recombination sites, type 1 diabetes patients had fewer insertions and more deleted nucleotides, which implies abnormalities in thymic rearrangement. Because small numbers of individuals were included in the HLA sub-analyses, any influence of HLA type on TCRB rearrangement was left unresolved. Because cDNA was sequenced instead of genomic DNA, highly expressing activated cells could be over-represented, though the groups showed no difference in activation or CD3 levels. PCR may preferentially amplify shorter templates, but because patient and control samples were amplified and corrected together, any resulting skew would affect both groups equally. A moderate but significant shortening of TCRB CDR3 length was observed in type 1 diabetes patients in all four CD4+ subsets. Naive, central memory and regulatory TCRB repertoires appeared to be more similar among patients than among healthy donors.

A single peripheral blood draw of 95 to 150 mL on average was collected from each donor into heparinised tubes. Using a panel that included CD45RO, CCR7, CD25, CD127, CD95 and CD27, naive, central memory, regulatory and stem cell-like memory CD4+ T cells were sorted on a BD FACSAria II. Every sorted population had a purity above 95%. PBMCs were separated immediately by Lymphoprep density gradient centrifugation and were stained directly, without being cultured. To minimize batch effects, samples were stained and sorted in pairs, one healthy donor with one patient per experiment. The High Capacity cDNA Reverse Transcription Kit was used to reverse transcribe all of the isolated RNA, meaning that expressed TCRB transcripts were what got sequenced. Deep immunoSEQ sequencing was performed on naive, central memory and regulatory T cell samples, with an average of roughly 3.6 million total reads per sample. Sorted cells were lysed in RLT buffer, and RNA was extracted using DNase-treated RNeasy Micro or Mini kits according to cell number. Each cell subset was processed separately to prevent cross-contamination, with patient and healthy donor samples processed together. The immunoSEQ multiplex PCR was used to amplify TCRB sequences from cDNA, yielding 87-bp fragments that span the CDR3 region. The amplicons were sequenced using the Illumina HiSeq platform. The paper's processing steps were these. Synthetic template baselines were used to correct PCR bias computationally, reads within Hamming distance 2 were collapsed, and singletons that could not be merged were discarded. Reads were aligned to IMGT to assign V, D and J genes, CDR3 length, and insertions or deletions at six rearrangement sites. Within each subset, clonotype counts were normalized to sorted cell number, after which true diversity and Gini coefficients were computed with the tcR R package. The overlap coefficient, calculated on TCRB nucleotide sequences, was used to measure repertoire sharing. As a proxy for the pre-selection repertoire, out-of-frame TCRB sequences from naive cells were analyzed. Sourced from immuneACCESS, this table was stored by TCRdb with only in-frame sequences that have V and J called. A share of the clones is absent; for the studies checked, an unresolved V gene accounts for under half, and the remainder has no known explanation. The V and J calls and clone size are taken from that table; D and trimming were inferred from the DNA. The table for this sample lists about 470,000 clones; 30% of them were counted only once. Of the sample, around 0.065% is held by the ten largest clones.

The junction shows trimming of 2 bases on V and 0 bases on J, and the gene matches do not reach 1 base of it. CDR1 and CDR2 (SGHRS, YFSETQ) derive from the germline V gene. The CDR3 contains 15 residues, cysteine and phenylalanine counted. The kept DNA is CDR3 alone, 45 bases in frame from the first base. The chain links TRBV5-1 with TRBJ2-7, with TRBD2 identical over 11 junction bases. Sequences were obtained from naive CD4+ T cells from blood. The intended sense of this specimen's cell subset or site label: true naive CD4+ T cells. The receptor comes from a man aged 18 to 30 in good health. In nucleotide form, the sequence is TGCGCCAGCAGCTTACTAGCGGGGGCCTCCTACGAGCAGTACTTC. It translates as CASSLLAGASYEQYF. Extended through the reference TRBV5-1 and TRBJ2-7 proteins, this CDR3 yields the full variable domain: KAGVTQTPRYLIKTRGQQVTLSCSPISGHRSVSWYQQTPGQGLQFLFEYFSETQRNKGNFPGRFSGRQFSNSRSEMNVSTLELGDSALYLCASSLLAGASYEQYFGPGTRLTVT.